This T cell receptor beta chain appears in the sequencing data of a study of CD8 T cells in ankylosing spondylitis. Study-wide points: Matched ankylosing spondylitis synovial fluid reportedly contained a significantly enriched population of disease-linked clones. Earlier literature documents some of the motif variants in reactive arthritis synovial fluid and blood.

To note about this clonotype: Its antigen is as yet unknown.

Libraries for TCR beta were made by quantitative 5'-RACE with molecular barcodes. MiXCR was run by TCRdb on the 5' RACE reads, yielding one entry per CDR3 protein. This sample yields about 240,000 distinct CDR3 sequences, of which 20% to 30% are seen a single time; around 0.58% belongs to the top ten. There are 15 residues in the CDR3. This clonotype was obtained from a male donor with ankylosing spondylitis or in good health (not recorded which). The sequenced sample was blood, either unsorted or a sorted T cell fraction (not recorded which). The chain employs TRBV21-1 and TRBJ2-3; no check of the table's D call, TRBD2, against the DNA was made. TRBV21-1 has pseudogene status. This chain's CDR3 is CASSTLAKSTDTQYF. CDR3 nucleotides: TGTGCCAGCAGCACATTAGCGAAAAGCACAGATACGCAGTATTTT.